The clone carrying this T cell receptor (beta chain) was found a few times. Its specificity is unknown. This sample stems from a study of response to subunit inactivated influenza vaccine. General study points: Authors suggested seasonal influenza vaccinations each recruit few new T cells.

In TCRdb, the RT-PCR reads were re-called with MiXCR into one record per CDR3 protein. This table holds 600,000 to 850,000 distinct CDR3 sequences, about 15% found once. Deletions cut 3 bases from V and 2 bases from J, with 11 bases between. Germline CDR1 and CDR2: SGHTA and FQGNSA. The CDR3 has 14 residues. This specimen consisted of PBMCs from blood, obtained approximately 15 days before vaccination. V usage is TRBV7-2 and J usage is TRBJ2-7; no definite D call. This clonotype originated in a man aged 50 to 60 who received an inactivated influenza vaccine. CDR3 region: CASSFRRTAYEQYF. CDR3 coding DNA: TGTGCCAGCAGCTTCCGACGGACCGCCTACGAGCAGTACTTC.